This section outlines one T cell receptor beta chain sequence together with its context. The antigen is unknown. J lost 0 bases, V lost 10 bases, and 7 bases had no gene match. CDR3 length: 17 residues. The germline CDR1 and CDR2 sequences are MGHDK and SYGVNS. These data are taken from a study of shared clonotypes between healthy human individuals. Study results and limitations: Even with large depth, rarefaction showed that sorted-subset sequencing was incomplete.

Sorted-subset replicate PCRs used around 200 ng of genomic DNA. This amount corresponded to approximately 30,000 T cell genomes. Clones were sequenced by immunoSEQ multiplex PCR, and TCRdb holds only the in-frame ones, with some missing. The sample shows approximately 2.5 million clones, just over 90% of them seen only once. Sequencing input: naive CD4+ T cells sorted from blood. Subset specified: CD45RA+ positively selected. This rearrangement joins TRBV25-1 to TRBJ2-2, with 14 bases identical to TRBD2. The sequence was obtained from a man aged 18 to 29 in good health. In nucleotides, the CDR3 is TGTGCCACCCTCGGGACTAGCGGGGGCCCGAACACCGGGGAGCTGTTTTTT. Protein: CATLGTSGGPNTGELFF.